The T cell receptor beta chain under discussion was sequenced for a study of T cells expressing NK-cell markers. Points from the study as a whole: In about six donors, dominant NKG2C+ clonotypes were roughly 1.0-8% of CD8+ T cells.

TCRdb re-called the 5' RACE reads and catalogs CDR3 proteins one per entry, DNA excluded. The specimen's table records roughly 170,000 distinct CDR3 sequences. With regard to this clonotype: Antigen: not known.

The sequence came from a woman aged 18-70 years in good health. The sample consisted of blood T cells: a sorted CD56 or NKG2C T cell subset, CD4+ or CD8+ T cells, or bulk PBMC T cells (not recorded which).

This chain's CDR3 is CSARNQGRSPLHF. V usage is TRBV20-1 and J usage is TRBJ1-6; TCRdb picks TRBD1, but there is no DNA to check that call. CDR1 and CDR2 from the germline V gene are DFQATT and SNEGSKA (reference sequence). The CDR3 has 13 amino acids.